Below, 9 T cell receptor beta chains from the same sample are listed, as sequenced in a study of blood T cell repertoires in COVID-19. Assay used: immunoSEQ multiplex PCR; TCRdb lists only in-frame clones, some missing. The table shows a few hundred thousand clones, with approximately 85% occurring only once. What was sequenced was peripheral blood. The receptors were gathered from a man aged 50 or older who had recovered from COVID-19.

The chain has TRBV7-2 and TRBJ1-3; tentatively, D is TRBD1 (5 bases). Germline lookup yields CDR1 SGHTA and CDR2 FQGNSA. This CDR3 is built from 15 residues. V lost 4 bases to trimming and J lost 2 bases, with 12 bases between them. The CDR3 loop reads CASSWTPLPGNTIYF. For the CDR3, the DNA is TGTGCCAGCAGCTGGACACCTCTCCCTGGAAACACCATATATTTT. Combining the CDR3 with reference TRBV7-2 and TRBJ1-3 gives the whole variable domain GAGVSQSPSNKVTEKGKDVELRCDPISGHTALYWYRQSLGQGLEFLIYFQGNSAPDKSGLPSDRFSAERTGGSVSTLTIQRTQQEDSAVYLCASSWTPLPGNTIYFGEGSWLTVV.

This chain joins TRBV5-4 and TRBJ2-2; TRBD2 agrees at 14 bases. With 3 bases clipped from V and 1 base from J, the junction kept 2 bases outside the gene matches. Germline lookup yields CDR1 SGHNT and CDR2 YYREEE (reference sequence). The CDR3 runs to 17 residues. CDR3 bases: TGTGCCAGCAGCTCGGGACTAGCGGGAGAGAACACCGGGGAGCTGTTTTTT. Translated: CASSSGLAGENTGELFF.

The chain uses TRBV29-1 and TRBJ1-5, with unresolved D. The CDR3 covers 14 residues. V dropped 2 bases and J dropped 0 bases, with 8 bases sitting between them. CDR1 SQVTM and CDR2 ANQGSEA come from the germline V gene. The CDR3 reads CSVEFADSNQPQHF. In DNA form, the CDR3 reads TGCAGCGTTGAATTCGCGGATAGCAATCAGCCCCAGCATTTT.

This chain uses TRBV7-2 with TRBJ1-5; a possible D gene is TRBD1 (6 bases). Germline V gene lookup returns CDR1 SGHTA and CDR2 FQGNSA. Trimming took 5 bases from V and 5 from J, leaving 10 bases between them. The CDR3 extends over 13 amino acids. CDR3 DNA: TGTGCCAGCAGCCGGCAGGGGTATCAGCCCCAGCATTTT. Protein: CASSRQGYQPQHF. Variable domain in full (rest from reference TRBV7-2 and TRBJ1-5): GAGVSQSPSNKVTEKGKDVELRCDPISGHTALYWYRQSLGQGLEFLIYFQGNSAPDKSGLPSDRFSAERTGGSVSTLTIQRTQQEDSAVYLCASSRQGYQPQHFGDGTRLSIL.

The J gene is TRBJ1-2, the V gene TRBV12-3 or TRBV12-4; D call uncertain. Trimming took off 1 base at V and 8 bases at J, with 8 bases between the two ends. The CDR3 is made up of 12 amino acids. CDR3 sequence: CASSLVTGGYTF. CDR3 DNA sequence: TGTGCCAGCAGTTTAGTGACGGGAGGCTACACCTTC.

The chain employs TRBV5-1 and TRBJ2-7, with 7 bases fitting TRBD1. The trim removed 5 bases at V and 7 bases at J, leaving 12 bases unmatched. This CDR3 has 14 amino acids. Germline CDR1 SGHRS, CDR2 YFSETQ. DNA for the CDR3: TGCGCCAGCAGGCCGACAGGGCGATCGTATGAGCAGTACTTC. It is translated as CASRPTGRSYEQYF.

The rearrangement links TRBV19 to TRBJ2-7; TRBD2 agrees at 13 bases. Trimming took 3 bases from V and 2 from J; bases not matched to a gene: 1. Germline V lookup: CDR1 LNHDA, CDR2 SQIVND (reference sequence). This CDR3 spans 15 amino acids. CDR3 nucleotides: TGTGCCAGTAGTATGGGACTAGCGGGGACCTACGAGCAGTACTTC. Translated, it gives CASSMGLAGTYEQYF.

The V and J genes are TRBV14 and TRBJ2-1; D gene unclear. The CDR3 consists of 17 residues. The V end was cut by 4 bases, the J end by 6 bases, with 22 bases between. CDR1 SGHDN and CDR2 FVKESK come from the germline V gene. The CDR3 sequence is CASSPPSEITPGNEQFF. Here the CDR3 DNA reads TGTGCCAGCAGCCCCCCCTCTGAGATTACCCCCGGCAATGAGCAGTTCTTC.

V is TRBV5-1 and J is TRBJ2-6, with D unclear. Germline values: CDR1 SGHRS, CDR2 YFSETQ. V shed 3 bases and J shed 0 bases, with 7 bases lying between them. CDR3 length: 15 residues. This CDR3 is CASSSTVSGANVLTF. CDR3 DNA sequence: TGCGCCAGCAGCTCTACCGTCTCTGGGGCCAACGTCCTGACTTTC.